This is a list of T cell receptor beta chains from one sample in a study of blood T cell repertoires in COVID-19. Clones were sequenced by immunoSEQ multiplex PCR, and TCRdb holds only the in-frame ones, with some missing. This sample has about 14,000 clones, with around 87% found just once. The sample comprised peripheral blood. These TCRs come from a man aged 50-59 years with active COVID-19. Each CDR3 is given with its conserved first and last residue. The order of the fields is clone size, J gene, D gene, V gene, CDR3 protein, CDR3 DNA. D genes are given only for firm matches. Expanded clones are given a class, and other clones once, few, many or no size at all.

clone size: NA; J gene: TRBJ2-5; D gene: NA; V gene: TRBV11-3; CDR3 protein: CASSDYRDWGGETQYF; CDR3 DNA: TGTGCCAGCAGCGACTATCGGGACTGGGGCGGGGAGACCCAGTACTTC
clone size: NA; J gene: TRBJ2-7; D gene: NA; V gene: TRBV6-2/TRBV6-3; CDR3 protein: CASSGASLTYEQYF; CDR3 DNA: TGTGCCAGCAGTGGAGCGAGCCTAACCTACGAGCAGTACTTC
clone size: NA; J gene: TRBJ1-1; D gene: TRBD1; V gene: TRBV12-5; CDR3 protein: CASGADRVAFF; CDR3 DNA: TGTGCTAGTGGGGCCGACAGGGTAGCTTTCTTT
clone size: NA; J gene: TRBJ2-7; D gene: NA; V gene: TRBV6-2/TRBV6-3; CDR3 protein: CASSSVPKKAYEQYF; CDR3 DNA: TGTGCCAGCAGTTCGGTTCCGAAGAAAGCCTACGAGCAGTACTTC
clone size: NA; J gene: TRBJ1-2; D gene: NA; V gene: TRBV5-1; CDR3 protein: CASSLVGNTDGYTF; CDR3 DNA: TGCGCCAGCAGCTTGGTGGGCAATACGGATGGCTACACCTTC
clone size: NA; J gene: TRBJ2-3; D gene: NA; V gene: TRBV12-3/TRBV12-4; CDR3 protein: CASSPSGIGTQYF; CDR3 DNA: TGTGCCAGCAGCCCCAGCGGTATAGGGACGCAGTATTTT
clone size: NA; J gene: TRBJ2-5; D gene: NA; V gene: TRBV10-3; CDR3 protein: CAISATEETQYF; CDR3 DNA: TGTGCCATCAGTGCGACAGAAGAGACCCAGTACTTC
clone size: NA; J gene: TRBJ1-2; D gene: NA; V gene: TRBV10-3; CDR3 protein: CASGHSGYTF; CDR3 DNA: TGTGCCAGTGGACACTCTGGCTACACCTTC
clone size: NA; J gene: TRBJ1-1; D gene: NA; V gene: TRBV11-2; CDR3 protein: CASSLASDWVPEAFF; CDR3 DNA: TGTGCCAGCAGCTTGGCCAGCGATTGGGTACCTGAAGCTTTCTTT
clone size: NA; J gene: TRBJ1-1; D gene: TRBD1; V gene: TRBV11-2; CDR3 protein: CASSLARGLNTEAFF; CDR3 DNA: TGTGCCAGCAGCTTAGCCAGGGGGTTGAACACTGAAGCTTTCTTT
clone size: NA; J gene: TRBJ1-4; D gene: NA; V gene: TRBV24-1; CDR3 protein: CATSDREKLFF; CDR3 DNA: TGTGCCACCAGTGACCGTGAAAAACTGTTTTTT
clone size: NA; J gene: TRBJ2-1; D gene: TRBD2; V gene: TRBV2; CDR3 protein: CASRETSGTYNEQFF; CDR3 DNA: TGTGCCAGCAGGGAAACTAGCGGCACCTACAATGAGCAGTTCTTC
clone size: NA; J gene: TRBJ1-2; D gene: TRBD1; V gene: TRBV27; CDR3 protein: CASRTGVRGYTF; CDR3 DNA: TGTGCCAGCAGAACAGGGGTGCGTGGCTACACCTTC
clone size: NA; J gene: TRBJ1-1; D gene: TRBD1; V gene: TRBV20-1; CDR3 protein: CSASTGGPEAFF; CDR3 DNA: TGCAGTGCTAGTACAGGGGGCCCTGAAGCTTTCTTT
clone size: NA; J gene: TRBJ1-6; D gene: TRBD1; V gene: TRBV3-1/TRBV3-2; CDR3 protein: CASSQLQGTNSPLHF; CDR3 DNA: TGTGCCAGCAGCCAACTACAGGGGACGAATTCACCCCTCCACTTT
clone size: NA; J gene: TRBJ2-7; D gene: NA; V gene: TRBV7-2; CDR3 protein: CASSLFFGQGVVYEQYF; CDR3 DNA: TGTGCCAGCAGCTTATTCTTCGGGCAGGGTGTAGTTTACGAGCAGTACTTC
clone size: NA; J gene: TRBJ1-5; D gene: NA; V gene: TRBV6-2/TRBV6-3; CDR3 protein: CASSYSRIPNQPQHF; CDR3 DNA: TGTGCCAGCAGTTACTCCAGGATACCCAATCAGCCCCAGCATTTT
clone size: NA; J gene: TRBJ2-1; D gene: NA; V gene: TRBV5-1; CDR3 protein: CASSLDIDNEQFF; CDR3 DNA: TGCGCCAGCAGCTTGGATATTGACAATGAGCAGTTCTTC
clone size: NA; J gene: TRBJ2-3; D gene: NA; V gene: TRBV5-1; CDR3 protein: CASSLDGDWRTDTQYF; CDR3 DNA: TGCGCCAGCAGCTTAGATGGGGACTGGCGCACAGATACGCAGTATTTT
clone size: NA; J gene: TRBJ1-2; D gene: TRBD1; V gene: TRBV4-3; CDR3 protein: CASSQVEGASYGYTF; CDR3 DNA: TGCGCCAGCAGCCAAGTTGAGGGGGCGAGCTATGGCTACACCTTC
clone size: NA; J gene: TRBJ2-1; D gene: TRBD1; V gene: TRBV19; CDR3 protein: CASSTDRGHGEQFF; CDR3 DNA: TGTGCCAGTAGTACCGACAGGGGGCACGGTGAGCAGTTCTTC
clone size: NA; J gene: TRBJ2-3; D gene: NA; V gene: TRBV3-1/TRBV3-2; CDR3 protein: CASSQGAPLLSTDTQYF; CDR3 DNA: TGTGCCAGCAGCCAGGGGGCCCCTCTTTTGTCCACAGATACGCAGTATTTT
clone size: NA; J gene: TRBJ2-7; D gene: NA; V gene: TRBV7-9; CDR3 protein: CASSLGGTPAYEQYF; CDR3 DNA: TGTGCCAGCAGCTTAGGGGGGACTCCAGCCTACGAGCAGTACTTC
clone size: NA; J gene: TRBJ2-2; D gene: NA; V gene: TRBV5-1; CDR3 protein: CASSPGQTNTGELFF; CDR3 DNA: TGCGCCAGCAGCCCAGGACAGACTAACACCGGGGAGCTGTTTTTT
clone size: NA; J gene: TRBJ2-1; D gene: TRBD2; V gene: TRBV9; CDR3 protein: CASSSAGGEGNEQFF; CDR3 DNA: TGTGCCAGCAGCTCAGCGGGAGGGGAGGGCAATGAGCAGTTCTTC
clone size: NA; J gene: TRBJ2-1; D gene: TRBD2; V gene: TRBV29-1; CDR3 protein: CSVGSGILNEQFF; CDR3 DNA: TGCAGCGTCGGTAGCGGGATACTCAATGAGCAGTTCTTC
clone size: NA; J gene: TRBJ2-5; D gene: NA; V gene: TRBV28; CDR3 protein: CASSLRALPPGNF; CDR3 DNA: TGTGCCAGCAGTCTCCGGGCCCTCCCCCCCGGGAACTTC
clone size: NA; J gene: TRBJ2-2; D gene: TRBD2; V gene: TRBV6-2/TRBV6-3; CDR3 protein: CASSEGLAYGELFF; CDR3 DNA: TGTGCCAGCAGCGAGGGACTAGCGTACGGGGAGCTGTTTTTT
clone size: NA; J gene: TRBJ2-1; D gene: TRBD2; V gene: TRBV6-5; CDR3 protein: CASSPTRGSYNEQFF; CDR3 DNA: TGTGCCAGCAGTCCCACGCGGGGGTCCTACAATGAGCAGTTCTTC
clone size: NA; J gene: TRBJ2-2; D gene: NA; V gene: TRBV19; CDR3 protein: CASSTGDTGELFF; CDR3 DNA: TGTGCCAGTAGTACAGGGGACACCGGGGAGCTGTTTTTT
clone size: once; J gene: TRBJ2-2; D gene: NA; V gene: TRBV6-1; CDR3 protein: CASSERGRSGTGELFF; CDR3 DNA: TGTGCCAGCAGTGAAAGGGGCAGGTCCGGCACCGGGGAGCTGTTTTTT
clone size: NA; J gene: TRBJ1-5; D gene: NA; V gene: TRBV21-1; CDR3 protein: CASSDYRDRNQPQHF; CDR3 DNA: TGTGCCAGCAGCGACTACAGGGATCGCAATCAGCCCCAGCATTTT
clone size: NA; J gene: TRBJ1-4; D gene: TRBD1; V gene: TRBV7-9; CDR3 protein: CASSLGQLTTNEKLFF; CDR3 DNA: TGTGCCAGCAGTTTGGGACAGCTAACAACTAATGAAAAACTGTTTTTT
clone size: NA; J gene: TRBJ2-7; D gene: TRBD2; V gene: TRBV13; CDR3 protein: CASGWGGSYEQYF; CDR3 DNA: TGTGCCAGCGGATGGGGGGGTTCTTACGAGCAGTACTTC
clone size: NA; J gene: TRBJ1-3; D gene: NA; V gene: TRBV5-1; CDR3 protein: CASSSTGFSGNTIYF; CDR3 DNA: TGCGCCAGCAGCTCGACAGGTTTCTCTGGAAACACCATATATTTT
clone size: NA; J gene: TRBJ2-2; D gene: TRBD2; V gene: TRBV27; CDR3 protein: CARWTSGRVDTGELFF; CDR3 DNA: TGTGCCAGGTGGACTAGCGGGAGGGTCGACACCGGGGAGCTGTTTTTT
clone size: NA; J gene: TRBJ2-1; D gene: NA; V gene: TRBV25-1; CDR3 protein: CASSESGRSVEQFF; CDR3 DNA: TGTGCCAGCAGTGAATCGGGTAGATCAGTTGAGCAGTTCTTC